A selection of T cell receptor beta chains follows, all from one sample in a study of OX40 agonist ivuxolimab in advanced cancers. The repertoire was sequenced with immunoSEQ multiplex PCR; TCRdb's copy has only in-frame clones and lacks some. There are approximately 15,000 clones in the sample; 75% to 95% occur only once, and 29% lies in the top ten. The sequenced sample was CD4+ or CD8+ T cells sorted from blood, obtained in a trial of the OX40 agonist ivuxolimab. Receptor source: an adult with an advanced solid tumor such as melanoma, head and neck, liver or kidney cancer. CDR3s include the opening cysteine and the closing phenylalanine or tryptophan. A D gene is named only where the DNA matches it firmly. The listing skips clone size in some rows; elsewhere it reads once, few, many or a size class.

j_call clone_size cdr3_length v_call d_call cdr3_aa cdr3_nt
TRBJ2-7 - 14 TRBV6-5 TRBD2 CASSSPGLGYEQYF TGTGCCAGCAGTTCTCCGGGACTAGGATACGAGCAGTACTTC
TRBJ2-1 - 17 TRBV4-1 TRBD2 CASRQAGLAGGSDEQFF TGCGCCAGCAGGCAAGCGGGACTAGCGGGAGGAAGCGATGAGCAGTTCTTC
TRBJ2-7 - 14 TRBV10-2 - CASSDSGWAYEQYF TGCGCCAGCAGTGATTCGGGGTGGGCCTACGAGCAGTACTTC
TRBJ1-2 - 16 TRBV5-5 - CASSLGRSGEFLGYTF TGTGCCAGCAGCTTGGGCCGGTCAGGGGAATTTTTGGGCTACACCTTC
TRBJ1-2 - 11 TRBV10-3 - CAISGSYGYTF TGTGCCATCAGTGGCAGCTATGGCTACACCTTC
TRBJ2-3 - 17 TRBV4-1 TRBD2 CASSQLVLAGEEDTQYF TGCGCCAGCAGCCAGTTAGTCCTAGCGGGAGAGGAAGATACGCAGTATTTT
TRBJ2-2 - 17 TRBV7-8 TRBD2 CASSLALASGRSGELFF TGTGCCAGCAGCTTAGCCCTAGCTAGCGGGAGGTCCGGGGAGCTGTTTTTT
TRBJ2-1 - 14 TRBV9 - CASSVSGGANEQFF TGTGCCAGCAGCGTATCTGGGGGGGCGAATGAGCAGTTCTTC
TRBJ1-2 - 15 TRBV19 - CASSILAGQNYGYTF TGTGCCAGTAGTATATTGGCGGGGCAGAACTATGGCTACACCTTC
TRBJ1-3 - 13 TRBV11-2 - CATPGGAGNTIYF TGTGCCACCCCGGGGGGGGCTGGAAACACCATATATTTT
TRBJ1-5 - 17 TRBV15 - CATSRGGGLGSNQPQHF TGTGCCACCAGCAGAGGGGGAGGGCTGGGAAGCAATCAGCCCCAGCATTTT
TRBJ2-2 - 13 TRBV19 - CASRLGHSGELFF TGTGCCAGTAGGTTGGGACATTCCGGGGAGCTGTTTTTT
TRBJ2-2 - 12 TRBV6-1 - CASTLAGGELFF TGTGCCAGCACCCTGGCTGGGGGGGAGCTGTTTTTT
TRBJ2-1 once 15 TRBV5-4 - CASSFEGLGGNEQFF TGTGCCAGCAGCTTTGAGGGGTTGGGAGGCAATGAGCAGTTCTTC
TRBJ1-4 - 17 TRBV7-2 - CASSPRTLFATNEKLFF TGTGCCAGCAGCCCGCGGACGTTATTTGCAACTAATGAAAAACTGTTTTTT
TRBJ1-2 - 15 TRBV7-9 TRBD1 CASSLYGTANYGYTF TGTGCCAGCAGCTTATATGGGACAGCTAACTATGGCTACACCTTC
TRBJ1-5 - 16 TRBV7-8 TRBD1 CASSSLTGGGNQPQHF TGTGCCAGCAGCTCGCTGACAGGGGGCGGCAATCAGCCCCAGCATTTT
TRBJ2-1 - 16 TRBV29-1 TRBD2 CSGVIGGSRSYNEQFF TGCAGCGGGGTAATAGGCGGGAGTAGGTCCTACAATGAGCAGTTCTTC
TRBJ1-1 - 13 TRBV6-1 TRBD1 CASRHRTGTEAFF TGTGCCAGCCGACACCGGACAGGCACTGAAGCTTTCTTT
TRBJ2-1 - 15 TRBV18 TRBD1 CASSPDRGSYNEQFF TGTGCCAGCTCACCGGACAGGGGCTCCTACAATGAGCAGTTCTTC